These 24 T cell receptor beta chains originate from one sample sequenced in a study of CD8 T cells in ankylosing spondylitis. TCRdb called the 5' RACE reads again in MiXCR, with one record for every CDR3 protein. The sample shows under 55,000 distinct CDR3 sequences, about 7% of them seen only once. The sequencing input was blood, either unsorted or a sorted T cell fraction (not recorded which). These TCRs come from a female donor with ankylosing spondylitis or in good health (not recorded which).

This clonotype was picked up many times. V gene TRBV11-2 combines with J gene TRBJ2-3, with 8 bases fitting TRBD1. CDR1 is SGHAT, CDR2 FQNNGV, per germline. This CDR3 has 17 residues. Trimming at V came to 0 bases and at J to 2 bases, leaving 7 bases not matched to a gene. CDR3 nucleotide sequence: TGTGCCAGCAGCTTAGATCACGGACAGGGACACACAGATACGCAGTATTTT. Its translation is CASSLDHGQGHTDTQYF.

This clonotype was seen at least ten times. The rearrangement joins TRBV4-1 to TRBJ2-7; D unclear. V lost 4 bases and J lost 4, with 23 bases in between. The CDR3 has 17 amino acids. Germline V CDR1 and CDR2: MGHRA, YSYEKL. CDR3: CASSPAASTPGHYEQYV. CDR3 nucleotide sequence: TGCGCCAGCAGCCCCGCGGCGTCAACCCCAGGTCATTACGAGCAGTACGTC.

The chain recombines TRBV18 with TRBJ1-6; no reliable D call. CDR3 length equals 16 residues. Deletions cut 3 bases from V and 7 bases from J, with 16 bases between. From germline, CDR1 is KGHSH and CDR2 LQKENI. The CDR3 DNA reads TGTGCCAGCTCACCTCTGCTCCACGACGCAAATTCACCCCTCCACTTT. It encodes CASSPLLHDANSPLHF.

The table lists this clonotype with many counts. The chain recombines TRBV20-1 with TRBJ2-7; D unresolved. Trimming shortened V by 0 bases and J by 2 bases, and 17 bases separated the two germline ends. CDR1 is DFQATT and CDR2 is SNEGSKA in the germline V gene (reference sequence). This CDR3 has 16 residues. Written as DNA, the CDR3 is TGCAGTGCTAGAGATCATCCCTGGGCATCCCCCTACGAGCAGTACGTC. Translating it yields CSARDHPWASPYEQYV.

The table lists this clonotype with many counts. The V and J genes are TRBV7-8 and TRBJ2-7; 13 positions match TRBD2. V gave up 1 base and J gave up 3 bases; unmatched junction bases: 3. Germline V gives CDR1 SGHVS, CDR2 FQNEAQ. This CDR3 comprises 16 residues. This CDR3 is CASSLGLAGGVYEQYV. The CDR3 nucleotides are TGTGCCAGCAGCTTAGGACTAGCGGGGGGAGTCTACGAGCAGTACGTC.

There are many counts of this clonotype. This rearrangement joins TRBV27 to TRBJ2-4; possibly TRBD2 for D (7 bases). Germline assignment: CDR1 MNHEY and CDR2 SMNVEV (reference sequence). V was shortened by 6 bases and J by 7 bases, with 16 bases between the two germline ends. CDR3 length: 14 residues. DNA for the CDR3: TGTGCCAGCAGACCAACAGGGAGGGGGAACATTCAGTACTTC. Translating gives CASRPTGRGNIQYF.

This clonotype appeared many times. Written as DNA, the CDR3 is TGTGCCAGCAGTTTTTCGGACAGGGAGTCTCCTGAAGCTTTCTTT. Translated: CASSFSDRESPEAFF. The chain recombines TRBV12-3 or TRBV12-4 with TRBJ1-1, with 8 bases identical to TRBD1. Trimming at V came to 3 bases and at J to 6 bases, leaving 9 bases not matched to a gene. This CDR3 contains 15 residues.

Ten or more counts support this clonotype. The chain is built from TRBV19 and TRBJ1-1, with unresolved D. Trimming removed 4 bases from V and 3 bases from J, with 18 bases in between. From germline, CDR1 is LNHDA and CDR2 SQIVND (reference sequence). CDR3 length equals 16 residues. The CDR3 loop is CASSTTWATLYTEAFF. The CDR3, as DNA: TGTGCCAGTAGTACGACCTGGGCTACGCTATACACTGAAGCTTTCTTT.

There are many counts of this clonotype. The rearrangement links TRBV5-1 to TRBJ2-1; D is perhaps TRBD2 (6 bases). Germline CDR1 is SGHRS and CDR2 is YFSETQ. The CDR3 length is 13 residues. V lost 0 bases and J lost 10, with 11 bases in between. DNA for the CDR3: TGCGCCAGCAGCTTGGCGGTAAGCGGGGAGCAGTTCTTC. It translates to CASSLAVSGEQFF.

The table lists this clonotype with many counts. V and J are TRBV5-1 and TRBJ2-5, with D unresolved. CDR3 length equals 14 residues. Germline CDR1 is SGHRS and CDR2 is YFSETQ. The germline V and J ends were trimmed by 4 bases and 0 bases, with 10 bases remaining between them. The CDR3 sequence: CASSPFSHQETQYF. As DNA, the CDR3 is TGCGCCAGCAGCCCCTTTAGTCACCAAGAGACCCAGTACTTC.

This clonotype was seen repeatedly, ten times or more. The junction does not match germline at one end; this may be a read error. The CDR3 DNA is TGTGCCAGCAGAGAAGCGGGGGTGCCCGATTTAACAGATACGCAGTATTTT. Its translation: CASREAGVPDLTDTQYF. The V call is TRBV6-1, the J call TRBJ2-3; the match to TRBD2 covers 8 bases. Germline lookup yields CDR1 MNHNS and CDR2 SASEGT. The CDR3 totals 17 residues.

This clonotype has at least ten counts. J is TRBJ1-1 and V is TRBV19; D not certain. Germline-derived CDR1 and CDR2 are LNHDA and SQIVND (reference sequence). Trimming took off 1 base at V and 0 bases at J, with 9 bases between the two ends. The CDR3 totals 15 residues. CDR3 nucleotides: TGTGCCAGTAGTATAGGTCCGGATTTGAACACTGAAGCTTTCTTT. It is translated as CASSIGPDLNTEAFF.

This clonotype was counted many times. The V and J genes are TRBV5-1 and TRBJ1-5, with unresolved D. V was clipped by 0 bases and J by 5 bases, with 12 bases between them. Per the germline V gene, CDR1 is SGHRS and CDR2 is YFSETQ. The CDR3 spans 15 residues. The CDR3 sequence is CASSLGGIQDQPQHF. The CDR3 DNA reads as TGCGCCAGCAGCTTGGGAGGGATTCAAGATCAGCCCCAGCATTTT.

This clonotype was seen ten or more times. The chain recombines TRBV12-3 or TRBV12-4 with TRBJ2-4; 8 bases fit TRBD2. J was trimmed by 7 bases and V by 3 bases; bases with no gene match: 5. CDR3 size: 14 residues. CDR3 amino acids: CASSLRGARNIQYF. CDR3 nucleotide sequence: TGTGCCAGCAGTTTGCGGGGGGCGAGGAACATTCAGTACTTC.

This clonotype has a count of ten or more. The CDR3 sequence is CASSPHRVLEETQYF. CDR3 in DNA: TGTGCCAGCAGTCCCCATCGGGTATTGGAAGAGACCCAGTACTTC. This rearrangement joins TRBV6-2 or TRBV6-3 to TRBJ2-5; D is unclear. Trimming cost V 5 bases and J 3 bases, with 16 bases left between them. Germline loops: CDR1 MNHEY, CDR2 SVGEGT. The CDR3 loop spans 15 amino acids.

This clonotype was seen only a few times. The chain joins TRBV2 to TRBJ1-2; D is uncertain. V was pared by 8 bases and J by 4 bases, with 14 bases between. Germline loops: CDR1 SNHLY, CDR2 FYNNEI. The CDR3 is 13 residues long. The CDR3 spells CASGFSWGYGYTF. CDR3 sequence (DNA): TGTGCCAGCGGGTTTAGCTGGGGCTATGGCTACACCTTC.

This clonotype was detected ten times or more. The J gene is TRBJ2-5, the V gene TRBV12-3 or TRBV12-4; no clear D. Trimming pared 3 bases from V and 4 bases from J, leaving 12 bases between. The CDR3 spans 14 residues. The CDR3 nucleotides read TGTGCCAGCAGTTTTCGGCAGACGATAGAGACCCAGTACTTC. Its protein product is CASSFRQTIETQYF.

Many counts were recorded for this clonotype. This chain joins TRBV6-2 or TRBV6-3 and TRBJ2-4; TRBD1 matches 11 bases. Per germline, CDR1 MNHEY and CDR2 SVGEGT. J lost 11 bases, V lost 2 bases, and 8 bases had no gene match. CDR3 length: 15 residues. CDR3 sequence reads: CASSYQDRGHPFQYF. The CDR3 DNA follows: TGTGCCAGCAGTTACCAGGACAGGGGGCACCCCTTTCAGTACTTC.

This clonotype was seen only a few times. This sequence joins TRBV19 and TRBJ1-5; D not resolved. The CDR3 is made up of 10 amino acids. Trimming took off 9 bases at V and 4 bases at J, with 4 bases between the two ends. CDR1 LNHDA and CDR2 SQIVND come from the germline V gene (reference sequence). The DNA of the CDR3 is TGTGCCAGCGTAAATCAGCCCCAGCATTTT. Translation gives CASVNQPQHF. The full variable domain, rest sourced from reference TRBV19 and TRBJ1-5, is DGGITQSPKYLFRKEGQNVTLSCEQNLNHDAMYWYRQDPGQGLRLIYYSQIVNDFQKGDIAEGYSVSREKKESFPLTVTSAQKNPTAFYLCASVNQPQHFGDGTRLSIL.

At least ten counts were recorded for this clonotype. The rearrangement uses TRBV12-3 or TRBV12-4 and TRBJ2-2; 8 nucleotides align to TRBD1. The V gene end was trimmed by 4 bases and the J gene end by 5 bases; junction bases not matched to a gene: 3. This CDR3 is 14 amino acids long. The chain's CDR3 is CASSYRDRTGELFF. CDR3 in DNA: TGTGCCAGCAGTTACCGGGACAGGACCGGGGAGCTGTTTTTT.

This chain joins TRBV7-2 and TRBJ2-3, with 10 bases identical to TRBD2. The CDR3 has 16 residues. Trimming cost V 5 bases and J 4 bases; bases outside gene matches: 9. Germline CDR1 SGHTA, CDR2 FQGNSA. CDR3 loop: CASSQRTSGSADTQYF. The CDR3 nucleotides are TGTGCCAGCAGCCAGAGGACTAGCGGCTCGGCAGATACGCAGTATTTT.

The CDR3 sequence is CASSLAGARPNEQFF. The CDR3 bases are TGTGCCAGCAGCTTAGCGGGGGCGCGTCCCAATGAGCAGTTCTTC. The V gene is TRBV7-2, the J gene TRBJ2-1, with D possibly TRBD1 on 6 matching bases. The V gene's germline CDR1 is SGHTA and CDR2 FQGNSA. Trimming took off 0 bases at V and 6 bases at J, with 12 bases between the two ends. CDR3 length: 15 amino acids.

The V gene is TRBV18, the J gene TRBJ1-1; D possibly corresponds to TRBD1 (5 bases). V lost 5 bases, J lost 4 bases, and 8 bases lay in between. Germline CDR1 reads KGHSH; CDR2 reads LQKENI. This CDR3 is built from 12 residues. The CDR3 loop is CASSGGVTEAFF. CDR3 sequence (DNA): TGTGCCAGCTCAGGAGGGGTCACTGAAGCTTTCTTT.

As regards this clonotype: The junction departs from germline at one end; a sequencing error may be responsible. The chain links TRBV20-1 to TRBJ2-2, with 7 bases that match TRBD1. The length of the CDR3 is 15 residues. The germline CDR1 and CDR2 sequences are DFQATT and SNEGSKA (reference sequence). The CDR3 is CSAQEGRGNTEELFF. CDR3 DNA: TGCAGTGCTCAAGAGGGCAGGGGGAACACCGAGGAGCTGTTTTTT.